This passage covers 7 T cell receptor beta chains from one sample sequenced in a study of beta chain features in type 1 diabetes. Antigens of these TCRs are unknown. Study-level findings and limits: In every one of the four CD4+ subsets, TCRB CDR3s were moderately but significantly shorter in Type 1 diabetes patients.

Expressed TCRB transcripts were sequenced, since all the RNA that had been isolated was reverse transcribed. TCRdb's copy holds only in-frame clones and misses some; the assay was immunoSEQ multiplex PCR. This table has over 200,000 clones, about a tenth appearing once. The sequencing sample was made of naive CD4+ T cells from blood. All receptors derive from a man aged 25 to 45 with type 1 diabetes.

The chain has TRBV11-3 and TRBJ2-5, with TRBD1 as a possible D gene (6 bases). Germline CDR1 SGHNT, CDR2 YENEEA. This CDR3 comprises 13 residues. Trimming removed 5 bases from V and 4 bases from J, with 11 bases in between. CDR3 amino acids: CASSHRVGETQYF. The DNA for the CDR3 is TGTGCCAGCAGCCACAGGGTTGGAGAGACCCAGTACTTC.

The table lists this clone with a few counts. This chain joins TRBV29-1 and TRBJ1-1; D remains ambiguous. The CDR3 has 15 amino acids. Trimming removed 1 base at V and 4 bases at J, with 16 bases between. Germline loops: CDR1 SQVTM, CDR2 ANQGSEA. The CDR3 reads CSVEVLKLFRTEAFF. CDR3 coding DNA: TGCAGCGTTGAAGTGCTGAAGCTTTTCCGCACTGAAGCTTTCTTT. Supplemented by reference TRBV29-1 and TRBJ1-1, the full variable domain reads SAVISQKPSRDICQRGTSLTIQCQVDSQVTMMFWYRQQPGQSLTLIATANQGSEATYESGFVIDKFPISRPNLTFSTLTVSNMSPEDSSIYLCSVEVLKLFRTEAFFGQGTRLTVV.

V usage is TRBV19 and J usage is TRBJ1-2; D gene unclear. Per the germline V gene, CDR1 is LNHDA and CDR2 is SQIVND (reference sequence). Trimming pared 6 bases from V and 2 bases from J, leaving 13 bases between. This CDR3 is 14 amino acids long. The CDR3 DNA reads as TGTGCCAGTAGCCGAACAGCTTCAAACTATGGCTACACCTTC. Protein sequence: CASSRTASNYGYTF. The whole variable domain, filled in from reference TRBV19 and TRBJ1-2, reads DGGITQSPKYLFRKEGQNVTLSCEQNLNHDAMYWYRQDPGQGLRLIYYSQIVNDFQKGDIAEGYSVSREKKESFPLTVTSAQKNPTAFYLCASSRTASNYGYTFGSGTRLTVV.

The chain has TRBV19 and TRBJ2-4, with 7 bases that match TRBD1. The CDR3 runs to 12 residues. Losses at the gene ends were 5 bases for V and 13 bases for J; bases not matched to a gene: 8. Germline-derived CDR1 and CDR2 are LNHDA and SQIVND (reference sequence). CDR3 nucleotide sequence: TGTGCCAGTAGTCCACGGGACAGCCAACAGTACTTC. It codes for CASSPRDSQQYF.

V usage is TRBV5-6 and J usage is TRBJ2-7; D gene uncertain. The CDR3 spans 11 residues. Germline CDR1 and CDR2: SGHDT and YYEEEE. The V end was cut by 4 bases, the J end by 5 bases, with 7 bases between. CDR3 protein: CASSLSDEQYF. In DNA, the CDR3 is TGTGCCAGCAGCCTCTCGGACGAGCAGTACTTC.

Notes on this clone: At one end, the junction sequence differs from germline, possibly due to a read error. The rearrangement uses TRBV5-6 and TRBJ2-7, with TRBD2 as a possible D gene (6 bases). From germline, CDR1 is SGHDT and CDR2 YYEEEE. The CDR3 length is 11 residues. The CDR3 nucleotides read TGTGCCAGCAGCGCGGGACGGGTAGACGACTTC. It translates to CASSAGRVDDF.

This clone was counted between two and nine times. CDR3 sequence reads: CASSGTGGPDQPQHF. The CDR3 DNA sequence: TGTGCCAGCAGTGGGACAGGGGGCCCTGATCAGCCCCAGCATTTT. J is TRBJ1-5 and V is TRBV2, with 11 bases aligning to TRBD1. From germline, CDR1 is SNHLY and CDR2 FYNNEI. The V segment lost 4 bases and the J segment 5 bases; nucleotides outside the gene matches: 4. The CDR3 has 15 amino acids.